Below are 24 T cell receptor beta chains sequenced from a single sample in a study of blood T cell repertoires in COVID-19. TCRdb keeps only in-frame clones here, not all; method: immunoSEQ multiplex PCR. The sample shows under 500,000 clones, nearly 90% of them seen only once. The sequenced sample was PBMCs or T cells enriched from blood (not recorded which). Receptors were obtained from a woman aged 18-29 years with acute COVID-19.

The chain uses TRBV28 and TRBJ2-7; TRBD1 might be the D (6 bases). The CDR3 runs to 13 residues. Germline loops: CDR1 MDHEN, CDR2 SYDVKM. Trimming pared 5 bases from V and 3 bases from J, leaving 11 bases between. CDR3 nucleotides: TGTGCCAGCAGTATAGGGACATACTACGAGCAGTACTTC. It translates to CASSIGTYYEQYF.

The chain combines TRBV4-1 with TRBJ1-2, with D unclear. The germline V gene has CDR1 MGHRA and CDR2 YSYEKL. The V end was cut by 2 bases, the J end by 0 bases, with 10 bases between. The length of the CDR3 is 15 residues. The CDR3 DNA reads TGCGCCAGCAGCCAACTTCCAGGTTCTAACTATGGCTACACCTTC. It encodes CASSQLPGSNYGYTF.

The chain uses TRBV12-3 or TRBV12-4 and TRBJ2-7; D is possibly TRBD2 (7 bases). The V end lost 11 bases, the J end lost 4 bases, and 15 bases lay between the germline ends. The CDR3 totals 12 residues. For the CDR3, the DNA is TGTGCCTCAGGTGAGGGGGGGTACGAGCAGTACTTC. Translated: CASGEGGYEQYF.

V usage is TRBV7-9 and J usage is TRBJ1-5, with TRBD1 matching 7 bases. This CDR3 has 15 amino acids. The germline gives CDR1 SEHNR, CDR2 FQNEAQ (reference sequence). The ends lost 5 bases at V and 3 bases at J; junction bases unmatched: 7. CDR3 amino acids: CASSHKGTDNQPQHF. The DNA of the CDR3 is TGTGCCAGCAGCCACAAAGGGACAGACAATCAGCCCCAGCATTTT.

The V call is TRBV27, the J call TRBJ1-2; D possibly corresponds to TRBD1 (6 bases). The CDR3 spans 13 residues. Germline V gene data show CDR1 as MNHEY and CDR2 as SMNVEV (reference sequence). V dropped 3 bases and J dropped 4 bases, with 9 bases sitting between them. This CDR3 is CASSFRGGYGYTF. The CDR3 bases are TGTGCCAGCAGTTTCAGGGGCGGCTATGGCTACACCTTC.

CDR3 protein: CASSHRGPTYEQYF. CDR3 in DNA: TGTGCCAGTAGTCACAGGGGGCCCACCTACGAGCAGTACTTC. The chain has TRBV19 and TRBJ2-7; TRBD1 agrees at 9 bases. V shed 5 bases and J 2 bases; nucleotides not matched to a gene: 4. Germline V gene sequence: CDR1 LNHDA, CDR2 SQIVND (reference sequence). This CDR3 contains 14 residues.

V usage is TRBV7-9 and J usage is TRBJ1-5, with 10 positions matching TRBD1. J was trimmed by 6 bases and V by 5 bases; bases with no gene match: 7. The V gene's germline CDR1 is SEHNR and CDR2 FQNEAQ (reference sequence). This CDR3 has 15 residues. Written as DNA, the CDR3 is TGTGCCAGCAGCAGAGGACAGGGGGATACTCAGCCCCAGCATTTT. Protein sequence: CASSRGQGDTQPQHF. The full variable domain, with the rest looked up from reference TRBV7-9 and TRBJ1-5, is DTGVSQNPRHKITKRGQNVTFRCDPISEHNRLYWYRQTLGQGPEFLTYFQNEAQLEKSRLLSDRFSAERPKGSFSTLEIQRTEQGDSAMYLCASSRGQGDTQPQHFGDGTRLSIL.

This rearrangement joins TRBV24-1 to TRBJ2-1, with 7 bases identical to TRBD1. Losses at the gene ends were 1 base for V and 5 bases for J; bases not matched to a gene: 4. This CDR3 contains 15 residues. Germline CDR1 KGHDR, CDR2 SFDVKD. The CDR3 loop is CATSDFSGTDNEQFF. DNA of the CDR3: TGTGCCACCAGTGATTTCTCTGGGACAGACAATGAGCAGTTCTTC.

CDR3 in DNA: TGTGCCAGCAGCCAAGGCAGCGGGAGTTTCTACGAGCAGTACTTC. It translates to CASSQGSGSFYEQYF. The V gene is TRBV3-1 (or the pseudogene TRBV3-2), the J gene TRBJ2-7; 8 bases map to TRBD2. Per germline, CDR1 LGHDT and CDR2 YNNKEL (reference sequence). Trimming cost V 1 base and J 3 bases; bases outside gene matches: 5. CDR3 length: 15 amino acids.

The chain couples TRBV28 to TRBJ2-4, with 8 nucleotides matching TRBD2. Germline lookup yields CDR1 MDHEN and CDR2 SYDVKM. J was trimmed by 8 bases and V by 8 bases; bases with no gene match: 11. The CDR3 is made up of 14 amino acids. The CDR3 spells CASAGGREGYIQYF. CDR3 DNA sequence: TGTGCCAGCGCGGGGGGCAGGGAGGGGTACATTCAGTACTTC.

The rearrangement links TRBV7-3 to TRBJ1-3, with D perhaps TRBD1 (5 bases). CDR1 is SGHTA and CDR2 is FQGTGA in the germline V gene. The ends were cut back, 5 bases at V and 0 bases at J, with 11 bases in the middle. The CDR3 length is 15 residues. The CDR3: CASSTQGASGNTIYF. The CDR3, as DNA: TGTGCCAGCAGCACCCAAGGGGCCTCTGGAAACACCATATATTTT.

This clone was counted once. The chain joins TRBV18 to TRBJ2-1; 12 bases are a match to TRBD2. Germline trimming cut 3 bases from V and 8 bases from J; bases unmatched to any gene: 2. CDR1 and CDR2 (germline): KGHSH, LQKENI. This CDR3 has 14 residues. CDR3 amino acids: CASSPGTSGYEQFF. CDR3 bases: TGTGCCAGCTCACCCGGGACTAGCGGGTATGAGCAGTTCTTC.

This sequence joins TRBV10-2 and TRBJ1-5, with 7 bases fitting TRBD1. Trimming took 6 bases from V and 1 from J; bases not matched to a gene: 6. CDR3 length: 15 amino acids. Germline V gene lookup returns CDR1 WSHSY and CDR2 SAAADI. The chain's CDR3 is CASSLTGDSNQPQHF. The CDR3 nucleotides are TGCGCCAGCAGCCTAACAGGGGACAGCAATCAGCCCCAGCATTTT.

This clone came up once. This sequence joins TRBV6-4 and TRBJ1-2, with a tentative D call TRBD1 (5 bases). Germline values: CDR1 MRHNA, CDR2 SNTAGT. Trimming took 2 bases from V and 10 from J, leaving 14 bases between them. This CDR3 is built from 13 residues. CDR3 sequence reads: CASSDRQAGDYTF. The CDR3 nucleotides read TGTGCCAGCAGTGACCGTCAGGCGGGGGACTACACCTTC.

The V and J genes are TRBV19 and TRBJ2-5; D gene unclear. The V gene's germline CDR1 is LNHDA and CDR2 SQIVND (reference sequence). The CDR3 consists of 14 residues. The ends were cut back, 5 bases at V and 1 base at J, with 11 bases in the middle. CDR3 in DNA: TGTGCCAGTAGTCCTCGAGAATCCCAAGAGACCCAGTACTTC. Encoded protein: CASSPRESQETQYF.

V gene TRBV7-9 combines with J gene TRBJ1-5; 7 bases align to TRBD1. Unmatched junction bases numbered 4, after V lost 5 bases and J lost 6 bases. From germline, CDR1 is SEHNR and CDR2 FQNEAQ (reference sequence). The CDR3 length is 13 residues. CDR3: CASSLGGAQPQHF. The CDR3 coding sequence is TGTGCCAGCAGCCTAGGGGGCGCTCAGCCCCAGCATTTT.

The CDR3 loop is CASNLHGGGVFGEQFF. In DNA, the CDR3 is TGTGCCAGCAACCTACACGGCGGAGGGGTCTTCGGTGAGCAGTTCTTC. The chain recombines TRBV27 with TRBJ2-1, with a weak D call TRBD2 (6 bases). Germline CDR1 is MNHEY and CDR2 is SMNVEV (reference sequence). V lost 7 bases to trimming and J lost 9 bases, with 25 bases between them. The CDR3 is 16 residues long.

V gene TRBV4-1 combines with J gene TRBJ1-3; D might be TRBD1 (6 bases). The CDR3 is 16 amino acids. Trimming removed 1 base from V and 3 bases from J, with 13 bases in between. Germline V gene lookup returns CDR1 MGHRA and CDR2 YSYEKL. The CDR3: CASSQVLGAFGNTIYF. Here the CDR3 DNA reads TGCGCCAGCAGCCAAGTTTTGGGGGCTTTTGGAAACACCATATATTTT.

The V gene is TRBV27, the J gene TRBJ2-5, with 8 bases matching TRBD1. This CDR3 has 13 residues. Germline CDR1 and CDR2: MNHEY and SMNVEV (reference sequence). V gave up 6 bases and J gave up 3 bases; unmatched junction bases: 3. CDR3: CASRGTGKETQYF. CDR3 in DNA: TGTGCCAGCAGGGGGACAGGTAAAGAGACCCAGTACTTC.

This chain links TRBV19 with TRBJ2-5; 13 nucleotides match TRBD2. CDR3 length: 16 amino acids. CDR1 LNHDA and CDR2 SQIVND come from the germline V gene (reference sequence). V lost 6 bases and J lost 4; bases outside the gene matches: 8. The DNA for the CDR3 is TGTGCCAGTAGGGACAGACTAGCGGGAGGTCCAGAGACCCAGTACTTC. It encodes CASRDRLAGGPETQYF.

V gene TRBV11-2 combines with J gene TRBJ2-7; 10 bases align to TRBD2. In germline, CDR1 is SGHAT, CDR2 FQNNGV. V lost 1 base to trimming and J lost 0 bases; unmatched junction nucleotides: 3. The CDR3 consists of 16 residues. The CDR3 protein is CASSLGTSGSSYEQYF. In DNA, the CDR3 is TGTGCCAGCAGCTTAGGGACTAGCGGTAGCTCCTACGAGCAGTACTTC.

The CDR3, as DNA: TGTGCCAGCAGTGCGAACACAGACTACGAGCAGTACTTC. Protein: CASSANTDYEQYF. The V gene is TRBV6-2 or TRBV6-3, the J gene TRBJ2-7; D not resolved. Germline CDR1 and CDR2: MNHEY and SVGEGT. Trimming pared 5 bases from V and 3 bases from J, leaving 11 bases between. This CDR3 is built from 13 residues.

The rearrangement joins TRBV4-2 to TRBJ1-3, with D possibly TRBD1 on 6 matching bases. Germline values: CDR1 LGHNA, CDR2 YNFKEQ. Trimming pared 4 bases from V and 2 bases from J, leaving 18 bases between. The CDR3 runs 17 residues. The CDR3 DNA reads TGTGCCAGCAGCCCAGAGACAGGTTGGCAAACTGGAAACACCATATATTTT. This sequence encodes CASSPETGWQTGNTIYF.

Here the CDR3 DNA reads TGTGCCAGCAGCCGAGCAAACGGACTAGGGAGGTACAATGAGCAGTTCTTC. Translated: CASSRANGLGRYNEQFF. The chain links TRBV9 to TRBJ2-1, with TRBD2 identical over 7 bases. The V gene end was trimmed by 4 bases and the J gene end by 4 bases; junction bases not matched to a gene: 14. The length of the CDR3 is 17 residues. CDR1 and CDR2 (germline): SGDLS, YYNGEE. Using reference TRBV9 and TRBJ2-1 for the parts outside the CDR3, the full variable domain is DSGVTQTPKHLITATGQRVTLRCSPRSGDLSVYWYQQSLDQGLQFLIQYYNGEERAKGNILERFSAQQFPDLHSELNLSSLELGDSALYFCASSRANGLGRYNEQFFGPGTRLTVL.